The entry below gives a single T cell receptor (beta chain) sequence along with its context. Clones were sequenced by immunoSEQ multiplex PCR, and TCRdb holds only the in-frame ones, with some missing. This sample has over a million clones, with around 78% found just once. The data originate from a study of shared clonotypes between healthy human individuals. The CDR3 is 13 residues long. With 4 bases removed from V and 5 bases from J, the gap between germline ends came to 11 bases. Germline CDR1 and CDR2: MNHEY and SVGAGI. Material: memory CD4+ T cells from PBMCs. Subset described: CD45RA-negative fraction. The chain couples TRBV6-5 to TRBJ1-1; D not resolved. The sequence was obtained from a man aged 18 to 30 in good health. Some clones in this sample may be carry-over from other donors' samples. The CDR3 coding sequence is TGTGCCAGCAGTTTCGGATCACCTACTGAAGCTTTCTTT. Amino acids: CASSFGSPTEAFF.